This TCR beta chain emerged from a study of cytomegalovirus exposure and HLA in healthy donors (TCRdb year 2017). Regarding the study in general: An earlier analysis of approximately 590 of the donors reported approximately 290 Gb of sequence data and some 100 million unique TCR beta sequences from around 200 million T cells. High-throughput TCR immunosequencing, statistical association of individual TCRs with disease status, and machine learning were combined to predict cytomegalovirus infection status. The study used immunosequencing to profile the T cell repertoires of 666 subjects and linked those repertoires to cytomegalovirus serostatus. Among 350 to 400 genotyped donors of the cohort, an average of about 240,000 unique TCR beta nucleotide sequences were sequenced per donor, roughly 20% of them non-productive. Of the roughly 400 genotyped donors, 65% to 90% fell in the genetic ancestry cluster associated with self-reported Caucasian donors. About 330 gigabases of sequencing data and tens of millions of unique TCR sequences made up an early release that covered 500 to 650 HLA-typed donors. Because of strong linkage in the cohort, 5 or 6 DR-DQ haplotypes were treated as single units for association and clustering. A later genetic analysis used genome-wide SNP genotypes for about three fifths of the 666 donors, treating that subset as a discovery cohort. Donor age, sex, ethnicity and CMV serostatus were compiled alongside the repertoire data. HLA typing covered class I and class II loci at four-digit resolution. To decide whether each TCR beta V gene segment behaved as functional or pseudogenic, an earlier analysis of approximately 590 of the donors relied on high-throughput TCR beta sequencing. The number of donors typed differed by locus, with roughly 620-630 for A, B, C, DRB1 and DQB1, more than 500 for DQA1, 606 for DPA1, and around 430 for DPB1. The study aimed to test whether signatures of past pathogen exposure could be identified by cataloging public T cell receptors. In the later analysis, no new phenotypic data were used to find candidate immune exposures; instead, reliance was placed on TCR beta sequences and their occurrence across donors. Every discovery cohort repertoire had been produced on one sequencing platform. A later analysis re-analyzed previously published TCR beta repertoires from about 730 donors and added high-resolution HLA genotyping to study TCR occurrence patterns. A separate validation cohort of 90 to 150 different subjects was used in addition to the approximately 670-subject first cohort. The paper's findings and limits, for the study overall: According to a later analysis, most CMV-associated TCR beta chains appeared to be HLA-restricted, and the HLA associations seemed to be driven largely by CMV exposure. The only immune exposure information available for the cohort was CMV serostatus. A later genetic analysis associated a missense DCLRE1C variant with V-gene and J-gene trimming of TCR beta chains, and an independent cohort replicated the association. Because the 87-base-pair reads could not distinguish some IMGT-functional V segments, including TRBV6-2 and TRBV6-3, those segments were excluded. In a later analysis, HLA-associated TCR beta chains were found to be more clonally expanded and to have lower generation probabilities than equally common non-associated chains. A group of highly shared sequence variants was considered likely to be a technical artifact of the sequencing pipeline. According to the authors, the approach could potentially be generalized to other disease states and immunological phenotypes. In both the original and validation cohorts, the classifier was reported to diagnose cytomegalovirus status with high specificity and sensitivity. According to a later analysis, parvovirus B19, influenza, CMV and Epstein-Barr virus appeared linked to several top co-occurrence clusters. In a later analysis, the rate of TCR association differed among HLA loci, with DRB1 alleles having the most associated TCRs and HLA-C alleles having the fewest. A further reported finding was that TCR beta sequences accurately predicted the HLA-A and HLA-B alleles for most subjects in the first cohort. Most TCR sequences were observed very rarely across donors, whereas some public TCRs were present in many individuals. A few of the identified cytomegalovirus-associated TCR beta chains were confirmed in vitro to be specific for cytomegalovirus antigens. Only TCR beta chains were sequenced in this cohort, and the absence of alpha or paired-chain data limited detectable features. Broadly in line with IMGT annotations, most TCR beta V segments showed up in productive rearrangements about 87% or about 30% of the time in an earlier analysis of approximately 600 of the donors. In a later genetic analysis, fewer N-insertions in productive TCRs were reported among donors in an Asian-associated ancestry cluster than the roughly 700-donor mean. Because some donors lacked HLA typing at each locus, the association tests relied only on the typed subset. The study gave a list of about 160 TCR beta chains associated with cytomegalovirus. When HLA alleles, especially DR and DQ, strongly co-occurred, attributing TCR associations to individual alleles was difficult. Roughly uniform sequencing depth across donors was assumed in presence/absence analyses, although this assumption may not hold. At a false discovery rate of 0.05, a later analysis linked 15,000 to 20,000 TCR beta sequences to specific HLA alleles. The earlier analysis of a few hundred of the donors excluded approximately 17 rarely observed V segments, including chromosome 9 orphons, because counts were too low. Correlated functional status among segregating V segments might reflect linkage disequilibrium, but an unknown experimental factor could not be ruled out.

The cohort was made up of 650 to 700 healthy bone marrow donors. All cohort members were sampled while nominally healthy, although unrecorded immune exposures were likely present. The donor tested CMV seropositive, placing the donor among the roughly 300 seropositive members of the cohort. A peripheral blood sample was collected from each donor, and TCR beta sequencing was performed on peripheral blood mononuclear cells. The Qiagen DNeasy Blood Extraction Kit was used to extract genomic DNA from the blood cell samples. In regard to this clone: There is no known antigen for this receptor. The input lacks base qualities; no much larger clone sits a single base away.

The library was made by the immunoSEQ multiplex PCR assay. For the multiplex PCR, a mixture combining 60 forward primers for TCR Vbeta segments and 13 reverse primers for TCR Jbeta segments was used. The CDR3 region of rearranged TCR beta genes was amplified from genomic DNA with a multiplex PCR assay. On the Illumina HiSeq System, the amplified TCR beta libraries were sequenced as 87-base-pair reads. From the authors' description of their analysis: Across the roughly 700 repertoires, a later analysis counted around 80 million unique TCR beta chains, 9.5 million to 12 million of which were shared by at least two donors. Raw reads were error-corrected and collapsed into unique sequences by a nearest-neighbor algorithm in which closely related sequences were merged to remove PCR and sequencing errors. V, D and J gene segments were assigned by aligning CDR3 sequences to IMGT reference sequences. Each retained sequence needed at least a six-nucleotide match to both a V gene segment and a J gene segment. Rearrangements were classified as productive when the CDR3 lacked stop codons and remained in frame with V and J, and all other rearrangements were classified as non-productive. CDR3 was defined according to IMGT convention as the region running from the second conserved V-encoded cysteine to the conserved J-encoded phenylalanine. In an earlier analysis of more than 550 of the donors, sequences lacking an unambiguous match to a single V gene segment were excluded. An earlier analysis of approximately 590 of the donors called V segments functional above 56.7% productive rearrangements and segregating when the between-donor standard deviation exceeded 5%. A statistical classification framework was built for diagnosing cytomegalovirus status from the catalog of TCR beta chain sequences. In a later analysis, TCR nucleotide sequences were compared against IMGT/GENE-DB human TR gene sequences so that V and J genes could be assigned. In a later analysis, CDR3 sequences and most-parsimonious VDJ recombination scenarios were assigned using the TCRdist pipeline. A later analysis defined each TCR beta chain by its CDR3 amino acid sequence plus V-gene family, and excluded reads lacking a unique V-gene family. As a way to deal with suspected cross-contamination and a sequencing artifact, a later analysis dropped 450 to 700 nucleotide sequences that were highly shared and had low generation probability. In a later analysis, a clonal expansion index was calculated for each public chain from normalized within-repertoire ranks of inferred template counts. In a later analysis, generation probabilities were computed with a VDJ recombination model fitted to out-of-frame rearrangements, and the resulting probabilities were checked against IGoR. A later analysis scored TCR-TCR, TCR-HLA and TCR-CMV co-occurrence with hypergeometric tests, applying a repertoire-size bias correction to TCR pairs. To estimate false discovery rates, a later analysis permuted the HLA or CMV assignments 20 times. In a later analysis, co-occurring TCRs were grouped using DBSCAN, with TCRdist sequence similarity added in when clustering inside HLA-allele-positive subsets. Repertoires with fewer than 30,000 or more than 120,000 public chains were left out of co-occurrence clustering, as were a handful of repertoires with anomalous nucleotide sharing. Drawn from immuneACCESS, this table holds only the in-frame rearrangements with V and J called that TCRdb kept. Clones are partly lost; checked studies trace under half to an unresolved V gene and leave the rest unexplained. V, J and clone size were drawn from that table, and D and trimming were deduced from the DNA. The sample data list around 150,000 clones, and around 82% of these were observed just once. The top ten clones comprise around 6.8% of the sample.

The CDR3 holds 16 amino acids from the cysteine to the phenylalanine. Only the CDR3 region is kept as DNA, spanning 48 bases read in frame from base 1. V was cut back by 0 bases and J by 8 bases, leaving a gap of 18 bases between them. The CDR1 and CDR2 encoded by the germline V gene are SGDLS and YYNGEE. Material for sequencing was PBMCs. The TCR originated in a middle-aged man in good health and CMV-seropositive. The chain joins TRBV9 to TRBJ2-4; the D gene cannot be named for sure. CDR3 loop: CASSVVFLDPRHIQYF. In nucleotides, the sequence is TGTGCCAGCAGCGTAGTATTCCTAGATCCTAGGCACATTCAGTACTTC. Reference TRBV9 and TRBJ2-4 proteins supply the regions before and after the CDR3; the full variable domain is: DSGVTQTPKHLITATGQRVTLRCSPRSGDLSVYWYQQSLDQGLQFLIQYYNGEERAKGNILERFSAQQFPDLHSELNLSSLELGDSALYFCASSVVFLDPRHIQYFGAGTRLSVL.